Here is one TCR beta chain with its context. The data belong to a study of blood T cell repertoires in COVID-19. Looking at the study overall: From the United States, Italy and Spain came samples of acute and convalescent COVID-19. In each case, the material was cDNA or gDNA derived from T cells, B-cell-depleted T cells, or PBMCs.

Measured with immunoSEQ multiplex PCR; TCRdb has only the in-frame clones, and not every one. The sample includes some 250,000 clones, around 84% of them seen just once. Sequencing was done on a sample of peripheral blood. This clonotype was obtained from a man in his 60s with acute or convalescent COVID-19.

CDR3 loop: CASSQEVTRSYTF. Written as DNA, the CDR3 is TGCGCCAGCAGCCAAGAGGTGACACGGTCGTACACCTTC. The V call is TRBV4-3, the J call TRBJ1-2; D gene unclear. Per germline, CDR1 LGHNA and CDR2 YSLEER. The CDR3 contains 13 residues. The V end lost 0 bases, the J end lost 11 bases, and 13 bases lay between the germline ends.